These 14 T cell receptor beta chains were all obtained from the same sample, sequenced in a study of blood T cell repertoires in COVID-19. The repertoire was sequenced with immunoSEQ multiplex PCR; TCRdb's copy has only in-frame clones and lacks some. Among approximately 210,000 clones listed, roughly 94% were seen once. What was sequenced was peripheral blood. These receptors all stem from a man under 40 with COVID-19, enrolled during active disease.

This clone is a singleton in its sample. The rearrangement joins TRBV5-1 to TRBJ1-3; TRBD1 might be the D (5 bases). CDR3 size: 14 residues. Looked up from germline, CDR1 is SGHRS and CDR2 is YFSETQ. Trimming took 2 bases from V and 1 from J, leaving 7 bases between them. Written as DNA, the CDR3 is TGCGCCAGCAGCTTAGGGGTATCTGGAAACACCATATATTTT. This sequence encodes CASSLGVSGNTIYF.

The chain is built from TRBV19 and TRBJ1-3; D might be TRBD1 (5 bases). CDR3 size: 14 residues. CDR1 is LNHDA, CDR2 SQIVND, per germline (reference sequence). Trimming left V 2 bases short and J 3 bases short, with 8 bases between. The CDR3 DNA sequence: TGTGCCAGTAGTATACAGGGAGGTGGAAACACCATATATTTT. Encoded protein: CASSIQGGGNTIYF.

This chain links TRBV4-1 with TRBJ2-2, with 9 bases aligning to TRBD1. Germline V lookup: CDR1 MGHRA, CDR2 YSYEKL. Trimming cost V 5 bases and J 3 bases; bases outside gene matches: 4. The CDR3 has 15 amino acids. CDR3 loop: CASSGRDRDTGELFF. CDR3 sequence (DNA): TGCGCCAGCAGCGGCCGGGACAGGGACACCGGGGAGCTGTTTTTT.

The genes are TRBV7-9 and TRBJ1-1, with TRBD1 matching 10 bases. The V segment lost 1 base and the J segment 1 base; nucleotides outside the gene matches: 0. The CDR3 spans 15 residues. CDR1 SEHNR and CDR2 FQNEAQ come from the germline V gene (reference sequence). CDR3 bases: TGTGCCAGCAGCTTAGGGACAGGGGGGAACACTGAAGCTTTCTTT. It specifies CASSLGTGGNTEAFF.

This chain links TRBV3-1 (or the pseudogene TRBV3-2) with TRBJ2-7; 11 nucleotides agree with TRBD1. This CDR3 comprises 17 residues. J was trimmed by 1 base and V by 3 bases; bases with no gene match: 8. CDR1 and CDR2 (germline): LGHDT, YNNKEL (reference sequence). CDR3 nucleotide sequence: TGTGCCAGCAGCCACCGACCCCGGGACAGGGGGTCCTACGAGCAGTACTTC. It translates to CASSHRPRDRGSYEQYF.

This rearrangement joins TRBV10-1 to TRBJ2-7, with 7 bases fitting TRBD1. The V gene end was trimmed by 3 bases and the J gene end by 3 bases; junction bases not matched to a gene: 5. The germline V gene encodes CDR1 WNHNN and CDR2 SYGVQD (reference sequence). The CDR3 length is 14 residues. This chain's CDR3 is CASSEGTVIYEQYF. CDR3 nucleotide sequence: TGCGCCAGCAGTGAAGGGACAGTGATCTACGAGCAGTACTTC.

This chain joins TRBV18 and TRBJ1-4; 9 bases are a match to TRBD1. The V segment lost 6 bases and the J segment 8 bases; nucleotides outside the gene matches: 4. The CDR3 is 13 amino acids. Germline lookup yields CDR1 KGHSH and CDR2 LQKENI. CDR3 in amino acids: CASSKDRGEKLFF. CDR3 coding DNA: TGTGCCAGCTCTAAAGACAGGGGGGAAAAACTGTTTTTT. Supplemented by reference TRBV18 and TRBJ1-4, the full variable domain reads NAGVMQNPRHLVRRRGQEARLRCSPMKGHSHVYWYRQLPEEGLKFMVYLQKENIIDESGMPKERFSAEFPKEGPSILRIQQVVRGDSAAYFCASSKDRGEKLFFGSGTQLSVL.

This rearrangement joins TRBV7-9 to TRBJ1-5; TRBD1 aligns across 12 bases. Germline trimming cut 1 base from V and 6 bases from J; bases unmatched to any gene: 4. Germline V gene lookup returns CDR1 SEHNR and CDR2 FQNEAQ (reference sequence). The CDR3 length is 16 residues. The CDR3 sequence is CASSLEGQGASQPQHF. For the CDR3, the DNA is TGTGCCAGCAGCTTAGAGGGACAGGGGGCAAGTCAGCCCCAGCATTTT.

J is TRBJ2-3 and V is TRBV27; D unclear. V shed 6 bases and J shed 6 bases, with 19 bases lying between them. Germline loops: CDR1 MNHEY, CDR2 SMNVEV (reference sequence). This CDR3 comprises 15 residues. The CDR3 sequence: CASSPQWLPLDTQYF. CDR3 DNA sequence: TGTGCCAGCAGCCCTCAGTGGCTCCCTTTGGATACGCAGTATTTT.

This sequence joins TRBV4-1 and TRBJ2-7, with D uncertain. Germline CDR1 is MGHRA and CDR2 is YSYEKL. The germline V and J ends were trimmed by 3 bases and 5 bases, with 11 bases remaining between them. This CDR3 has 13 amino acids. The CDR3, as DNA: TGCGCCAGCAGCCAGCAAGCCTTGGACGAGCAGTACTTC. Protein: CASSQQALDEQYF.

The rearrangement joins TRBV30 to TRBJ2-7, with D possibly matching TRBD1 (6 bases). Germline V gene sequence: CDR1 GTSNPN, CDR2 SVGIG (reference sequence). The CDR3 runs to 13 residues. V was trimmed by 8 bases and J by 1 base, leaving 15 bases between them. CDR3 region: CAGDTDSSYEQYF. Written as DNA, the CDR3 is TGTGCCGGGGATACGGACAGTTCCTACGAGCAGTACTTC.

The chain carries TRBV10-2 and TRBJ1-2; no clear D gene. Trimming stripped 8 bases from V and 6 bases from J, with 10 bases between. Germline V gene lookup returns CDR1 WSHSY and CDR2 SAAADI. CDR3 length equals 11 residues. The CDR3 nucleotides are TGCGCCAGCTTGGACGGGGATGGCTACACCTTC. Protein: CASLDGDGYTF.

The genes are TRBV4-2 and TRBJ1-5, with D possibly matching TRBD1 (5 bases). The CDR3 spans 17 residues. Per germline, CDR1 LGHNA and CDR2 YNFKEQ. V was shortened by 0 bases and J by 0 bases, with 12 bases between the two germline ends. The CDR3 region has the DNA TGTGCCAGCAGCCAAGACGGACAAGTCTATAGCAATCAGCCCCAGCATTTT. Protein: CASSQDGQVYSNQPQHF.

This rearrangement joins TRBV5-1 to TRBJ1-6; TRBD1 matches 9 bases. The V gene end was trimmed by 0 bases and the J gene end by 7 bases; junction bases not matched to a gene: 5. Germline CDR1 SGHRS, CDR2 YFSETQ. The CDR3 sequence is 16 residues long. CDR3 sequence reads: CASSLGDRVPNSPLHF. The CDR3 DNA reads TGCGCCAGCAGCTTGGGGGACAGGGTCCCCAATTCACCCCTCCACTTT.